Presented here are 14 T cell receptor beta chains from one specimen sequenced in a study of OX40 agonist ivuxolimab in advanced cancers. Sequencing used immunoSEQ multiplex PCR; TCRdb keeps in-frame clones, though not all of them. The profile shows roughly 80,000 clones, about 93% of them singletons. This material consisted of CD4+ or CD8+ T cells sorted from blood, taken in a trial of the OX40 agonist ivuxolimab. The receptors come from an adult with an advanced solid tumor such as melanoma, head and neck, liver or kidney cancer.

The sample holds one count of this clone. The chain has TRBV2 and TRBJ2-2; D is uncertain. This CDR3 is built from 13 residues. V lost 5 bases to trimming and J lost 4 bases, with 8 bases between them. Germline V CDR1 and CDR2: SNHLY, FYNNEI. The CDR3 loop reads CASSPSLTGELFF. CDR3 DNA sequence: TGTGCCAGCAGTCCCAGCCTCACCGGGGAGCTGTTTTTT.

The chain couples TRBV7-2 to TRBJ2-1; TRBD1 or TRBD2 may be the D gene (7 bases each). The V and J ends lost 5 bases and 5 bases respectively, with 16 bases between them. Looked up from germline, CDR1 is SGHTA and CDR2 is FQGNSA. The CDR3 extends over 15 amino acids. The CDR3 DNA reads TGTGCCAGCAGCCTAAGCGGGACAGTCAACAATGAGCAGTTCTTC. It translates to CASSLSGTVNNEQFF.

The CDR3 coding sequence is TGTGCCAGCAGCCTACGCCCTACACGCGAGCAGTACTTC. This translates into CASSLRPTREQYF. V and J are TRBV7-4 and TRBJ2-7, with no clear D. CDR1 and CDR2 from the germline V gene are SGHVT and SQSDAQ. The CDR3 length is 13 residues. The V and J ends lost 5 bases and 6 bases respectively, with 14 bases between them.

This clone was recorded once. The chain links TRBV19 to TRBJ2-4, with D uncertain. V lost 0 bases, J lost 0 bases, and 15 bases lay in between. The germline V gene encodes CDR1 LNHDA and CDR2 SQIVND (reference sequence). This CDR3 region has 18 residues. Written as DNA, the CDR3 is TGTGCCAGTAGTATAGATCTATACGAACGGATAGCCAAAAACATTCAGTACTTC. Residues: CASSIDLYERIAKNIQYF.

This chain links TRBV28 with TRBJ1-5; D is unresolved. V was trimmed by 7 bases and J by 9 bases, leaving 13 bases between them. The CDR3 spans 12 residues. Germline V gene data show CDR1 as MDHEN and CDR2 as SYDVKM. CDR3 amino acids: CASTVGVGPQHF. In DNA form, the CDR3 reads TGTGCCAGCACGGTGGGCGTTGGGCCCCAGCATTTT.

This sequence joins TRBV9 and TRBJ1-5; 7 positions match TRBD1. Germline-derived CDR1 and CDR2 are SGDLS and YYNGEE. CDR3 length: 15 amino acids. Germline trimming cut 3 bases from V and 4 bases from J; bases unmatched to any gene: 7. Here the CDR3 DNA reads TGTGCCAGCAGCGGCCTGACAGGGATTAATCAGCCCCAGCATTTT. Protein product: CASSGLTGINQPQHF.

The chain joins TRBV18 to TRBJ2-3; the D is unclear. The CDR3 is made up of 17 amino acids. Trimming pared 5 bases from V and 4 bases from J, leaving 22 bases between. Germline assignment: CDR1 KGHSH and CDR2 LQKENI. For the CDR3, the DNA is TGTGCCAGCTCATCAACGCCTTTAAATATCGGCGCAGATACGCAGTATTTT. This encodes CASSSTPLNIGADTQYF.

The rearrangement uses TRBV5-1 and TRBJ2-3, with 10 bases aligning to TRBD2. The CDR3 is 16 amino acids. The V and J ends lost 2 bases and 2 bases, in that order; junction bases with no gene match: 5. Germline CDR1 and CDR2: SGHRS and YFSETQ. For the CDR3, the DNA is TGCGCCAGCAGCTTAACACTAGCGGGGACCACAGATACGCAGTATTTT. It encodes CASSLTLAGTTDTQYF.

This rearrangement joins TRBV5-1 to TRBJ2-2, with 13 bases matching TRBD2. Germline CDR1 reads SGHRS; CDR2 reads YFSETQ. The trim removed 1 base at V and 4 bases at J, leaving 1 base unmatched. There are 16 residues in the CDR3. The CDR3 bases are TGCGCCAGCAGCTTGCGGACTAGCGGGGGCACCGGGGAGCTGTTTTTT. Its protein product is CASSLRTSGGTGELFF. Full variable domain (remainder filled in from reference TRBV5-1 and TRBJ2-2): KAGVTQTPRYLIKTRGQQVTLSCSPISGHRSVSWYQQTPGQGLQFLFEYFSETQRNKGNFPGRFSGRQFSNSRSEMNVSTLELGDSALYLCASSLRTSGGTGELFFGEGSRLTVL.

The chain employs TRBV2 and TRBJ1-2; D uncertain. Germline CDR1 SNHLY, CDR2 FYNNEI. The CDR3 sequence is 14 residues long. Between the trimmed V and J ends, which lost 2 bases and 7 bases, there was a span of 14 bases. CDR3 sequence reads: CASSESGKGSGYTF. The CDR3, as DNA: TGTGCCAGCAGTGAAAGCGGAAAAGGGTCTGGCTACACCTTC.

The CDR3 loop reads CASSLQALNGYTF. CDR3 in DNA: TGTGCCAGCTCACTACAGGCGTTAAATGGCTACACCTTC. The chain recombines TRBV18 with TRBJ1-2; the D gene is possibly TRBD1 (5 bases). V gave up 4 bases and J gave up 6 bases, with 12 bases separating them. The CDR3 loop spans 13 amino acids. In germline, CDR1 is KGHSH, CDR2 LQKENI.

This chain uses TRBV19 with TRBJ1-3; 7 bases line up with TRBD1. V was pared by 6 bases and J by 1 base, with 3 bases of the junction left unmatched. The CDR3 consists of 14 residues. Germline CDR1 LNHDA, CDR2 SQIVND (reference sequence). The CDR3 bases are TGTGCCAGTAGGACAGGGTCATCTGGAAACACCATATATTTT. It codes for CASRTGSSGNTIYF.

The chain joins TRBV9 to TRBJ2-3, with 13 bases identical to TRBD2. J gave up 5 bases and V 0 bases, and 6 bases lay outside the gene matches. The germline V gene encodes CDR1 SGDLS and CDR2 YYNGEE. The CDR3 is 17 residues long. DNA of the CDR3: TGTGCCAGCAGCGTAGGACTAGCGGGGGGTTGGTTAGATACGCAGTATTTT. Translating gives CASSVGLAGGWLDTQYF. The full variable domain, rest sourced from reference TRBV9 and TRBJ2-3, is DSGVTQTPKHLITATGQRVTLRCSPRSGDLSVYWYQQSLDQGLQFLIQYYNGEERAKGNILERFSAQQFPDLHSELNLSSLELGDSALYFCASSVGLAGGWLDTQYFGPGTRLTVL.

CDR3: CASSYGLALNMETQYF. The CDR3 nucleotides are TGTGCCAGCAGCTACGGACTAGCGCTGAATATGGAGACCCAGTACTTC. V gene TRBV7-7 combines with J gene TRBJ2-5, with TRBD2 matching 9 bases. Germline V gives CDR1 SSHAT, CDR2 FNYEAQ (reference sequence). The CDR3 is made up of 16 amino acids. V lost 4 bases, J lost 5 bases, and 11 bases stayed unmatched.